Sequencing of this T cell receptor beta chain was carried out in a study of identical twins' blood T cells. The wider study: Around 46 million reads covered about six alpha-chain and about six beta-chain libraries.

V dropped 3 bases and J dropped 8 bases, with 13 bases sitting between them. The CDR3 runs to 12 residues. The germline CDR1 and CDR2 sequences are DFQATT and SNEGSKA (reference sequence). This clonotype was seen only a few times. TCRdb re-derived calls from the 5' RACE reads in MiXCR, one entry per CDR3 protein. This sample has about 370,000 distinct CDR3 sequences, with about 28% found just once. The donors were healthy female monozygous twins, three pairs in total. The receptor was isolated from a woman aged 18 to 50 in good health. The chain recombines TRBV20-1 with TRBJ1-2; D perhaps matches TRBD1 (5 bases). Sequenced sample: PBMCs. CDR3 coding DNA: TGCAGTGCTAGTTCAGGGCCCAAGGGCTACACCTTC. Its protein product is CSASSGPKGYTF.